These 24 T cell receptor beta chains share one sample of origin, sequenced in a study of blood T cells in healthy people across ages. Combining a sample-barcoded 5' primer with a J-beta primer mix, a second PCR ran for 7 to 11 cycles. TCRdb reanalysed the 5' RACE reads using MiXCR and keeps one entry per CDR3 protein. Among around 1,000,000 distinct CDR3 sequences listed, almost 25% were seen once. These data were also filed under a second study, of T cells of mothers and their children.

The sample taken for sequencing was blood. The receptors derive from a girl aged 2 to 10 in good health.

This chain connects TRBV12-5 to TRBJ1-4; D unresolved. CDR3 length: 16 amino acids. The germline gives CDR1 LGHNT, CDR2 FRNRAP. Trimming left V 2 bases short and J 8 bases short, with 18 bases between. The CDR3 DNA is TGTGCTAGTGGTTTGAGCCCAAGAGCGATAGGAGAAAAACTGTTTTTT. It translates to CASGLSPRAIGEKLFF.

The chain couples TRBV29-1 to TRBJ2-5, with 8 bases identical to TRBD1. This CDR3 is 13 amino acids long. Germline lookup yields CDR1 SQVTM and CDR2 ANQGSEA. Germline trimming cut 6 bases from V and 5 bases from J; bases unmatched to any gene: 8. As DNA, the CDR3 is TGCAGCGTCAAACCCACAGGGGGGGAGACCCAGTACTTC. It is translated as CSVKPTGGETQYF.

This rearrangement joins TRBV27 to TRBJ2-3, with D possibly TRBD2 on 6 matching bases. Trimming took off 3 bases at V and 2 bases at J, with 12 bases between the two ends. The germline CDR1 and CDR2 sequences are MNHEY and SMNVEV (reference sequence). This CDR3 comprises 15 residues. CDR3 residues: CASSFLRDFTDTQYF. CDR3 coding DNA: TGTGCCAGCAGTTTTCTCCGGGACTTCACAGATACGCAGTATTTT.

This clonotype has just a few counts. The rearrangement links TRBV11-2 to TRBJ2-5, with TRBD1 matching 7 bases. Germline-derived CDR1 and CDR2 are SGHAT and FQNNGV. The V gene end was trimmed by 1 base and the J gene end by 1 base; junction bases not matched to a gene: 3. The CDR3 consists of 15 residues. Written as DNA, the CDR3 is TGTGCCAGCAGCTTAGTGAGGGACAGCCAAGAGACCCAGTACTTC. Translation gives CASSLVRDSQETQYF.

V usage is TRBV6-1 and J usage is TRBJ2-7; TRBD2 matches at 11 bases. The CDR3 sequence is 14 residues long. The V gene's germline CDR1 is MNHNS and CDR2 SASEGT. Trimming at V came to 4 bases and at J to 6 bases, leaving 5 bases not matched to a gene. CDR3 coding DNA: TGTGCCAGCAGTGGCTCCGGGACTAGCGGCGAGCAGTACTTC. Translated: CASSGSGTSGEQYF.

This clonotype was seen only a few times. The chain combines TRBV5-1 with TRBJ2-5; the D gene is possibly TRBD2 (7 bases). The ends were cut back, 3 bases at V and 4 bases at J, with 13 bases in the middle. This CDR3 spans 14 amino acids. Per the germline V gene, CDR1 is SGHRS and CDR2 is YFSETQ. The CDR3 is CASSWGGPPETQYF. The CDR3, as DNA: TGCGCCAGCAGCTGGGGGGGCCCCCCAGAGACCCAGTACTTC.

The chain recombines TRBV29-1 with TRBJ2-1, with D perhaps matching TRBD2 (6 bases). CDR1 and CDR2 (germline): SQVTM, ANQGSEA. There are 12 residues in the CDR3. V was cut by 3 bases and J by 9 bases, with 12 bases left in between. The DNA of the CDR3 is TGCAGCGTTGAGGCTAGCGTAGGTGAGCAGTTCTTC. This translates into CSVEASVGEQFF.

The chain carries TRBV10-2 and TRBJ1-1; 11 bases match TRBD1. With 4 bases clipped from V and 5 bases from J, the junction kept 9 bases outside the gene matches. Germline assignment: CDR1 WSHSY and CDR2 SAAADI. This CDR3 has 16 amino acids. The CDR3 nucleotides read TGCGCCAGCAGTGCCACGTCGGGACAGGGGGAGACTGAAGCTTTCTTT. Translation: CASSATSGQGETEAFF.

This chain uses TRBV28 with TRBJ1-2; D not certain. Trimming took off 4 bases at V and 9 bases at J, with 18 bases between the two ends. This CDR3 contains 14 residues. CDR1 is MDHEN and CDR2 is SYDVKM in the germline V gene. The CDR3 spells CASSWIVDPARYTF. The DNA of the CDR3 is TGTGCCAGCAGTTGGATCGTTGACCCCGCACGCTACACCTTC.

The genes are TRBV4-2 and TRBJ2-5; D ambiguous. Trimming took off 1 base at V and 4 bases at J, with 25 bases between the two ends. The CDR3 length is 19 residues. Germline CDR1 reads LGHNA; CDR2 reads YNFKEQ. The CDR3 spells CASSQGMGSLRVPRETQYF. The CDR3 coding sequence is TGTGCCAGCAGCCAAGGCATGGGCTCTTTACGAGTGCCACGAGAGACCCAGTACTTC.

Here the CDR3 reads CASSLWTEDSYEQYF. DNA for the CDR3: TGTGCCAGCAGCTTATGGACAGAGGACTCCTACGAGCAGTACTTC. V is TRBV7-9 and J is TRBJ2-7; D is possibly TRBD1 (6 bases). Germline loops: CDR1 SEHNR, CDR2 FQNEAQ (reference sequence). The V gene lost 2 bases and the J gene lost 0 bases, with 11 bases spanning the gap. The CDR3 length is 15 residues.

This chain connects TRBV7-2 to TRBJ2-1, with 9 nucleotides matching TRBD2. The V gene end was trimmed by 5 bases and the J gene end by 4 bases; junction bases not matched to a gene: 15. This CDR3 contains 18 residues. Germline CDR1 reads SGHTA; CDR2 reads FQGNSA. The CDR3 DNA reads TGTGCCAGCAGCCGAAGGGTGGGTAGCGGGAGTACTTACAATGAGCAGTTCTTC. This sequence encodes CASSRRVGSGSTYNEQFF.

The V call is TRBV7-9, the J call TRBJ2-1; D gene uncertain. Germline V CDR1 and CDR2: SEHNR, FQNEAQ (reference sequence). Trimming took 4 bases from V and 5 from J, leaving 15 bases between them. The CDR3 is 15 residues long. This CDR3 reads CASSSPSTDNNEQFF. The CDR3 nucleotides are TGTGCCAGCAGCTCCCCGAGCACTGACAACAATGAGCAGTTCTTC. The full variable domain, in which reference TRBV7-9 and TRBJ2-1 provide the parts outside the CDR3, is DTGVSQNPRHKITKRGQNVTFRCDPISEHNRLYWYRQTLGQGPEFLTYFQNEAQLEKSRLLSDRFSAERPKGSFSTLEIQRTEQGDSAMYLCASSSPSTDNNEQFFGPGTRLTVL.

This clonotype has only a few counts. The chain is built from TRBV29-1 and TRBJ2-4; TRBD1 agrees at 9 bases. The V gene's germline CDR1 is SQVTM and CDR2 ANQGSEA. With 7 bases clipped from V and 2 bases from J, the junction kept 3 bases outside the gene matches. The CDR3 has 13 residues. CDR3: CSAGQGTKNIQYF. CDR3 coding DNA: TGCAGCGCAGGACAGGGGACCAAAAACATTCAGTACTTC.

This clonotype was seen only a few times. This chain links TRBV4-3 with TRBJ2-1; 10 positions agree with TRBD2. The V segment lost 0 bases and the J segment 8 bases; nucleotides outside the gene matches: 10. The germline CDR1 and CDR2 sequences are LGHNA and YSLEER. The CDR3 is 17 residues long. Written as DNA, the CDR3 is TGCGCCAGCAGCCAAGATAGCGGGCTAGCGGGGGTAGATGAGCAGTTCTTC. Amino acids: CASSQDSGLAGVDEQFF.

This clonotype was picked up a small number of times. The chain joins TRBV5-6 to TRBJ2-5; no clear D gene. The CDR3 runs 16 residues. Germline values: CDR1 SGHDT, CDR2 YYEEEE. The V and J ends lost 0 bases and 5 bases respectively, with 17 bases between them. The CDR3 region is CASSLGSVSIWETQYF. CDR3 nucleotides: TGTGCCAGCAGCTTGGGAAGTGTCTCTATTTGGGAGACCCAGTACTTC.

This chain links TRBV2 with TRBJ1-2; 10 nucleotides match TRBD1. CDR1 is SNHLY, CDR2 FYNNEI, per germline. V shed 6 bases, J shed 6 bases, and the junction held 1 base outside the gene matches. This CDR3 spans 12 amino acids. The CDR3 DNA reads TGTGCCAGCAGCGGGACAGGGGATGGCTACACCTTC. Its protein is CASSGTGDGYTF. Using reference TRBV2 and TRBJ1-2 for the parts outside the CDR3, the full variable domain is EPEVTQTPSHQVTQMGQEVILRCVPISNHLYFYWYRQILGQKVEFLVSFYNNEISEKSEIFDDQFSVERPDGSNFTLKIRSTKLEDSAMYFCASSGTGDGYTFGSGTRLTVV.

This rearrangement joins TRBV27 to TRBJ2-3; D uncertain. This CDR3 has 15 amino acids. The V and J ends lost 1 base and 1 base respectively, with 9 bases between them. Germline CDR1 reads MNHEY; CDR2 reads SMNVEV (reference sequence). This chain's CDR3 is CASSLLPPRTDTQYF. DNA of the CDR3: TGTGCCAGCAGTTTATTGCCGCCCCGCACAGATACGCAGTATTTT.

In its sample, this clonotype was seen once. The chain carries TRBV2 and TRBJ2-1, with 14 positions matching TRBD2. Trimming cost V 5 bases and J 7 bases; bases outside gene matches: 4. In germline, CDR1 is SNHLY, CDR2 FYNNEI. The CDR3 runs to 15 residues. DNA of the CDR3: TGTGCCAGCAGTCGACTAGCGGGGGGGATAAATGAGCAGTTCTTC. It yields the protein CASSRLAGGINEQFF. The full variable domain, its missing parts supplied by reference TRBV2 and TRBJ2-1, is EPEVTQTPSHQVTQMGQEVILRCVPISNHLYFYWYRQILGQKVEFLVSFYNNEISEKSEIFDDQFSVERPDGSNFTLKIRSTKLEDSAMYFCASSRLAGGINEQFFGPGTRLTVL.

Ten or more counts support this clonotype. The chain has TRBV12-3 or TRBV12-4 and TRBJ1-1; D call uncertain. Trimming cost V 7 bases and J 5 bases, with 11 bases left between them. The CDR3 spans 12 residues. CDR3 nucleotides: TGTGCCAGCAAGGACTGGGGTACTGAAGCTTTCTTT. Translating it yields CASKDWGTEAFF.

The chain joins TRBV11-2 to TRBJ1-4; 8 nucleotides line up with TRBD1. This CDR3 contains 17 residues. J was trimmed by 7 bases and V by 4 bases; bases with no gene match: 14. Per germline, CDR1 SGHAT and CDR2 FQNNGV. Here the CDR3 reads CASSSRHTQGAREKLFF. In DNA, the CDR3 is TGTGCCAGCAGCTCCCGTCACACCCAGGGGGCGCGTGAAAAACTGTTTTTT.

This clonotype has just a few counts. The gene calls are TRBV7-2 and TRBJ1-2, with D perhaps TRBD1 (6 bases). Germline V gives CDR1 SGHTA, CDR2 FQGNSA. Trimming shortened V by 1 base and J by 6 bases, and 12 bases separated the two germline ends. This CDR3 comprises 14 residues. The DNA of the CDR3 is TGTGCCAGCAGCTTAGAAGGGACAAGGGATGGCTACACCTTC. As protein: CASSLEGTRDGYTF.

The V and J genes are TRBV5-6 and TRBJ2-7, with D perhaps TRBD1 (6 bases). Germline CDR1 and CDR2: SGHDT and YYEEEE. The CDR3 length is 15 residues. Trimming cost V 4 bases and J 3 bases, with 17 bases left between them. This CDR3 reads CASSEGQTLFYEQYF. For the CDR3, the DNA is TGTGCCAGCAGCGAAGGACAGACACTCTTCTACGAGCAGTACTTC.

This clonotype has only one observation. This chain connects TRBV2 to TRBJ2-5; the match to TRBD1 covers 9 bases. This CDR3 contains 16 residues. Germline CDR1 SNHLY, CDR2 FYNNEI. The V gene end was trimmed by 5 bases and the J gene end by 2 bases; junction bases not matched to a gene: 9. CDR3 loop: CASSKGTGSFQETQYF. The CDR3 DNA sequence: TGTGCCAGCAGTAAAGGGACAGGGTCCTTTCAAGAGACCCAGTACTTC.